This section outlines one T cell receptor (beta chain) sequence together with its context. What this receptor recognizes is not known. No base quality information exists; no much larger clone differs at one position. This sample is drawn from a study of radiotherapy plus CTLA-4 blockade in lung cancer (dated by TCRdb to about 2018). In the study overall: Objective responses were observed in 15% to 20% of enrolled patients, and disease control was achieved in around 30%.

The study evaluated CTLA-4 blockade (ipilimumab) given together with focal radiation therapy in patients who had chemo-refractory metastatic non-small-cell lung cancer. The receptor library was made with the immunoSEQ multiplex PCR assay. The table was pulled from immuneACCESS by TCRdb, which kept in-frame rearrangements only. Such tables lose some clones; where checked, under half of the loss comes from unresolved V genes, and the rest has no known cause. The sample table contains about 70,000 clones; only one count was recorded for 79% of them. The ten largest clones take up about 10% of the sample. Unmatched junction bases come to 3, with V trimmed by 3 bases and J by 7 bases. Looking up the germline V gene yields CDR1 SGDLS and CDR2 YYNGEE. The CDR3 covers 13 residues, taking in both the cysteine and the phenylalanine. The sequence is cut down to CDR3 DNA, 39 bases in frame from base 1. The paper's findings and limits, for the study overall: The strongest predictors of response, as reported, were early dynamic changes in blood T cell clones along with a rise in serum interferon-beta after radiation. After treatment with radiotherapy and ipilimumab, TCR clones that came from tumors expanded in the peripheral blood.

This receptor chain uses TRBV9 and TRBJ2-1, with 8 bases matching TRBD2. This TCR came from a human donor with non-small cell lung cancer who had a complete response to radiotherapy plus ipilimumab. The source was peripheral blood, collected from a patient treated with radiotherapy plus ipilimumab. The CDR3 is CASSGGLENEQFF. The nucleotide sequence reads TGTGCCAGCAGCGGGGGACTAGAGAATGAGCAGTTCTTC.